A single sample is the source of the 20 T cell receptor beta chains below, sequenced in a study of T cell responses to AZD1222 COVID-19 vaccine (dated by TCRdb to the early 2020s). Library prep was done by the immunoSEQ multiplex PCR assay. The source is immuneACCESS, and TCRdb retained only in-frame sequences with V and J called. Part of the clones is not carried over; for the studies checked, unresolved V genes explain less than half of this, and the remainder is unexplained. For this sample there are roughly 150,000 clones; about 83% appear just once. The biggest ten clones account for 0.95% to 1.1% of the sample. The time point label, as the study defines it: about 28 days (+/-7) after the second vaccine dose. The starting material was peripheral blood, obtained 28 days after the second AZD1222 dose. The receptors stem from an adult who received the AZD1222 COVID-19 vaccine.

CDR3 residues: CASSWTGAGSPLHF. DNA of the CDR3: TGTGCCAGCAGTTGGACGGGGGCTGGTTCACCCCTCCACTTT. The chain is built from TRBV6-2 or TRBV6-3 and TRBJ1-6; TRBD1 is a possible D gene (6 bases). V was clipped by 4 bases and J by 9 bases, with 13 bases between them. The CDR3 contains 14 residues. Germline V gene lookup returns CDR1 MNHEY and CDR2 SVGEGT.

The chain joins TRBV7-2 to TRBJ1-1; possible D gene TRBD1, 6 bases. The CDR3 length is 15 residues. Germline values: CDR1 SGHTA, CDR2 FQGNSA. Trimming pared 5 bases from V and 2 bases from J, leaving 15 bases between. This CDR3 is CASSPQGWHNTEAFF. CDR3 bases: TGTGCCAGCAGCCCTCAGGGGTGGCATAACACTGAAGCTTTCTTT. The entire variable domain, with the rest obtained from reference TRBV7-2 and TRBJ1-1, is as follows: GAGVSQSPSNKVTEKGKDVELRCDPISGHTALYWYRQSLGQGLEFLIYFQGNSAPDKSGLPSDRFSAERTGGSVSTLTIQRTQQEDSAVYLCASSPQGWHNTEAFFGQGTRLTVV.

This chain connects TRBV4-3 to TRBJ2-7, with D uncertain. The CDR3 is 15 amino acids. From germline, CDR1 is LGHNA and CDR2 YSLEER. Trimming took off 0 bases at V and 6 bases at J, with 15 bases between the two ends. The CDR3 sequence: CASSQDTSRVGEQYF. The CDR3, as DNA: TGCGCCAGCAGCCAAGATACGTCAAGGGTAGGCGAGCAGTACTTC.

The chain uses TRBV9 and TRBJ1-5, with no clear D. Trimming pared 4 bases from V and 2 bases from J, leaving 7 bases between. The CDR3 spans 13 residues. CDR1 is SGDLS, CDR2 YYNGEE, per germline. CDR3 protein: CASSRAGNQPQHF. CDR3 sequence (DNA): TGTGCCAGCAGCCGGGCTGGCAATCAGCCCCAGCATTTT.

The J gene is TRBJ2-7, the V gene TRBV19, with 7 positions matching TRBD1. The CDR3 is 14 amino acids. V lost 3 bases to trimming and J lost 6 bases; unmatched junction nucleotides: 8. Germline lookup yields CDR1 LNHDA and CDR2 SQIVND (reference sequence). This CDR3 is CASSMAQGVGEQYF. CDR3 nucleotide sequence: TGTGCCAGTAGTATGGCCCAGGGGGTTGGCGAGCAGTACTTC.

The chain has TRBV6-5 and TRBJ1-2, with D maybe TRBD1 (6 bases). CDR1 is MNHEY and CDR2 is SVGAGI in the germline V gene. This CDR3 is built from 14 residues. V was clipped by 8 bases and J by 2 bases, with 15 bases between them. The CDR3 coding sequence is TGTGCCAGCTATGCCTCCGGGGGCAACTATGGCTACACCTTC. Translation gives CASYASGGNYGYTF.

This chain joins TRBV5-4 and TRBJ2-2; tentative D call: TRBD1 (5 bases). The V end was cut by 3 bases, the J end by 2 bases, with 14 bases between. CDR1 and CDR2 from the germline V gene are SGHNT and YYREEE (reference sequence). CDR3 length: 16 residues. CDR3 sequence (DNA): TGTGCCAGCAGCTCCAGGACACCAGACAACACCGGGGAGCTGTTTTTT. Its protein is CASSSRTPDNTGELFF.

The V and J genes are TRBV7-9 and TRBJ2-3; TRBD1 aligns across 11 bases. The CDR3 is 16 amino acids. Losses at the gene ends were 3 bases for V and 1 base for J; bases not matched to a gene: 3. Germline V CDR1 and CDR2: SEHNR, FQNEAQ (reference sequence). The CDR3 sequence: CASSFGTGGRTDTQYF. CDR3 DNA sequence: TGTGCCAGCAGCTTCGGGACAGGGGGACGCACAGATACGCAGTATTTT.

The chain is built from TRBV4-2 and TRBJ2-5; 10 nucleotides line up with TRBD2. The CDR3 extends over 17 amino acids. V lost 0 bases to trimming and J lost 2 bases; unmatched junction nucleotides: 6. The germline V gene encodes CDR1 LGHNA and CDR2 YNFKEQ. DNA for the CDR3: TGTGCCAGCAGCCAAGATTCGGGACTAGCGATTCAAGAGACCCAGTACTTC. This sequence encodes CASSQDSGLAIQETQYF.

This clone showed up just once. This sequence joins TRBV2 and TRBJ2-6, with no clear D. Germline V gives CDR1 SNHLY, CDR2 FYNNEI. This CDR3 comprises 16 residues. The ends were cut back, 3 bases at V and 0 bases at J, with 9 bases in the middle. The CDR3, as DNA: TGTGCCAGCAGTGAGGGTCCGGCCTCTGGGGCCAACGTCCTGACTTTC. Its protein is CASSEGPASGANVLTF. Filled out from reference TRBV2 and TRBJ2-6, the complete variable domain reads EPEVTQTPSHQVTQMGQEVILRCVPISNHLYFYWYRQILGQKVEFLVSFYNNEISEKSEIFDDQFSVERPDGSNFTLKIRSTKLEDSAMYFCASSEGPASGANVLTFGAGSRLTVL.

This clone was observed a few times. CDR3 protein: CSVLYNRGLGNTIYF. The CDR3 DNA reads as TGCAGCGTTCTGTATAATCGGGGGCTTGGAAACACCATATATTTT. The chain uses TRBV29-1 and TRBJ1-3, with D maybe TRBD1 (6 bases). The CDR3 has 15 residues. Germline CDR1 SQVTM, CDR2 ANQGSEA. Trimming stripped 5 bases from V and 3 bases from J, with 17 bases between.

This clone has just one count. The rearrangement joins TRBV10-2 to TRBJ2-3, with 9 bases identical to TRBD2. Trimming cost V 2 bases and J 0 bases; bases outside gene matches: 9. The germline V gene has CDR1 WSHSY and CDR2 SAAADI. The CDR3 consists of 18 residues. This CDR3 reads CASSEGGLAGPSTDTQYF. Here the CDR3 DNA reads TGCGCCAGCAGTGAGGGGGGTCTAGCGGGGCCTAGCACAGATACGCAGTATTTT.

This chain uses TRBV19 with TRBJ1-6; D gene uncertain. This CDR3 has 15 residues. Trimming cost V 3 bases and J 2 bases, with 8 bases left between them. The germline V gene encodes CDR1 LNHDA and CDR2 SQIVND (reference sequence). CDR3 nucleotide sequence: TGTGCCAGTAGTATTCGGGAGACCTATAATTCACCCCTCCACTTT. Translation gives CASSIRETYNSPLHF.

V and J are TRBV4-2 and TRBJ1-2; unclear D gene. The V end was cut by 1 base, the J end by 4 bases, with 13 bases between. The CDR3 contains 15 residues. Germline assignment: CDR1 LGHNA and CDR2 YNFKEQ. The CDR3 here is CASSQVLGKGYGYTF. CDR3 nucleotides: TGTGCCAGCAGCCAAGTTCTAGGGAAGGGCTATGGCTACACCTTC.

This CDR3 reads CASSPNPTGELFF. The CDR3 bases are TGTGCCAGCAGCCCGAACCCGACCGGGGAGCTGTTTTTT. The chain combines TRBV9 with TRBJ2-2; no clear D. Trimming took 4 bases from V and 5 from J, leaving 9 bases between them. CDR1 is SGDLS, CDR2 YYNGEE, per germline. The CDR3 is made up of 13 amino acids.

This clone was seen a few times. The chain joins TRBV12-3 or TRBV12-4 to TRBJ1-2, with 9 bases that match TRBD1. With V trimmed by 10 bases and J by 5 bases, 5 bases remained unmatched. The CDR3 is made up of 12 amino acids. The CDR3 region has the DNA TGTGCCATCACGGACAGGGGATATGGCTACACCTTC. Translated: CAITDRGYGYTF.

This sequence joins TRBV6-5 and TRBJ2-5; 11 bases map to TRBD1. The CDR3 sequence is 13 residues long. CDR1 is MNHEY and CDR2 is SVGAGI in the germline V gene. V dropped 6 bases and J dropped 7; count of bases not matched to a gene: 4. DNA of the CDR3: TGTGCCAGCAGGGACAGGGGGCGAGGGACCCAGTACTTC. Encoded protein: CASRDRGRGTQYF.

The chain joins TRBV9 to TRBJ2-1; 10 positions match TRBD1. The germline gives CDR1 SGDLS, CDR2 YYNGEE. V trimming: 0 bases; J trimming: 8 bases; junction bases outside the gene matches: 5. CDR3 size: 15 residues. The DNA of the CDR3 is TGTGCCAGCAGCGTAGCTGGGACAGGGGCTCATGAGCAGTTCTTC. This sequence encodes CASSVAGTGAHEQFF.

This sequence joins TRBV27 and TRBJ1-1, with 8 bases lining up with TRBD1. From germline, CDR1 is MNHEY and CDR2 SMNVEV (reference sequence). The CDR3 has 15 residues. V trimming: 5 bases; J trimming: 1 base; junction bases outside the gene matches: 6. The CDR3 region is CASSILGQGNTEAFF. In DNA, the CDR3 is TGTGCCAGCAGTATCTTAGGACAGGGGAACACTGAAGCTTTCTTT.

The chain couples TRBV5-5 to TRBJ1-1; perhaps TRBD1 as D (6 bases). This CDR3 has 13 residues. V was trimmed by 7 bases and J by 0 bases, leaving 10 bases between them. From germline, CDR1 is SGHKS and CDR2 YYEKEE (reference sequence). The CDR3 loop reads CASGRTVNTEAFF. In DNA form, the CDR3 reads TGTGCCAGCGGCCGGACAGTGAACACTGAAGCTTTCTTT.